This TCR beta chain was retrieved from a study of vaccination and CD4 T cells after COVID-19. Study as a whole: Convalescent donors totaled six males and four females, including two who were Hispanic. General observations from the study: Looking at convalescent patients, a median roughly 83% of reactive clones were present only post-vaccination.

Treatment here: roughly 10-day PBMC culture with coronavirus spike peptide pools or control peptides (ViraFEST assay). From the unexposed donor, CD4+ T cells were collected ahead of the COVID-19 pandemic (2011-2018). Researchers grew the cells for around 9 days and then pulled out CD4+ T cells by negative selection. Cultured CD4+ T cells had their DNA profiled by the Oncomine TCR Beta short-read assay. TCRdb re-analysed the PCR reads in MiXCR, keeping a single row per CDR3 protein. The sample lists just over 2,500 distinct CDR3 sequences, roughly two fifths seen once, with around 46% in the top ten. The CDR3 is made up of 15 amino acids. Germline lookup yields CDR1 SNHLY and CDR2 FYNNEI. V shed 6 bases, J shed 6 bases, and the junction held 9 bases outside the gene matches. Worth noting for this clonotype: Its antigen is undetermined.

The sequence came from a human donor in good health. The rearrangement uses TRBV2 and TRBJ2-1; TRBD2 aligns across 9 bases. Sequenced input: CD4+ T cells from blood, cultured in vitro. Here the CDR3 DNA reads TGTGCCAGCAGCGAAATAGCGGGAGTAAGCAATGAGCAGTTCTTC. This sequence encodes CASSEIAGVSNEQFF.